This T cell receptor (beta chain) derives from a study of cytomegalovirus exposure and HLA in healthy donors. Study-wide points: A missense DCLRE1C variant was associated with V- and J-gene trimming of TCR beta chains in a later analysis, and an independent cohort replicated the association.

The CDR3 length is 20 residues. The germline CDR1 and CDR2 sequences are LGHNT and FRNRAP. V trimming: 0 bases; J trimming: 0 bases; junction bases outside the gene matches: 14. About this clone: What it recognizes is unknown.

PCR amplification relied on 60 Vbeta primers (plus 13 Jbeta primers). Data came from immunoSEQ multiplex PCR; TCRdb stores just in-frame clones and leaves some out. The repertoire holds hundreds of thousands of clones, roughly 87% seen once, with approximately 6.5% in the top ten. This clonotype originated in a middle-aged man in good health and CMV-seropositive. Sequenced material: PBMCs. V gene TRBV12-5 combines with J gene TRBJ2-7; TRBD2 matches at 10 bases. Here the CDR3 DNA reads TGTGCTAGTGGTTTGGTATCGTTGGGACTAGCGAATAAGAGCTCCTACGAGCAGTACTTC. This codes for CASGLVSLGLANKSSYEQYF.